This TCR beta chain originates from a study of cytomegalovirus exposure and HLA in healthy donors. The overall study: Researchers previously reported finding roughly 120 million unique TCR beta sequences from about 170 million T cells. Study observations and caveats: A few of the chains that were CMV-associated were confirmed in vitro to be specific for CMV antigens.

Comment on this clone: Its antigen remains unknown.

CDR3 length equals 13 residues. The germline gives CDR1 MNHEY, CDR2 SMNVEV (reference sequence). Trimming removed 2 bases from V and 7 bases from J, with 12 bases in between. PCR amplification relied on 60 Vbeta primers (plus 13 Jbeta primers). Assay used: immunoSEQ multiplex PCR; TCRdb lists only in-frame clones, some missing. This sample's clone table lists more than 95,000 clones. As for the donors, each was a healthy bone marrow donor. V usage is TRBV27 and J usage is TRBJ2-7; D is perhaps TRBD1 (6 bases). This TCR derives from a man aged 18 to 29 in good health and CMV-seronegative. The material sequenced was PBMCs. CDR3 sequence (DNA): TGTGCCAGCAGTTTAGTACAGGGTGGAGAGCAGTACTTC. Amino acids: CASSLVQGGEQYF.